A selection of T cell receptor beta chains follows, all from one sample in a study of T-cell reconstitution after alpha-beta-depleted transplantation in children. MiXCR, run by TCRdb on the PCR reads, gives a single entry per CDR3 protein. The table includes some 830,000 distinct CDR3 sequences, 16% detected once. The specimen was PBMCs, mostly from graft donor cells, collected 360 days after TCRalphabeta/CD19-depleted stem cell transplant. Receptors were obtained from a male patient younger than 18 who had a stem cell transplant for acute lymphoblastic leukemia, so the T cells may come from the graft donor. CDR3s include the opening cysteine and the closing phenylalanine or tryptophan. Fields, in order: CDR3 DNA, CDR3 protein, D gene, clone size, J gene, V gene. A D gene is named only where the DNA matches it firmly. Size is stated for part of the rows, as once, few or many counts, or as a class when the clone is expanded.

DNA: TGCAGTGCTAGAGATAGACAGATTCGGCGAACTGAAGCTTTCTTT
CDR3: CSARDRQIRRTEAFF
D: -
size: -
J: TRBJ1-1
V: TRBV20-1

DNA: TGCAGTGCTAGACGTCCTAGCGCTAATAGGGTTCTCTCTGGGGCCAACGTCCTGACTTTC
CDR3: CSARRPSANRVLSGANVLTF
D: -
size: -
J: TRBJ2-6
V: TRBV20-1

DNA: TGCGCCAGCAGCTTGGCGGCCGGGGCCTACACTGAAGCTTTCTTT
CDR3: CASSLAAGAYTEAFF
D: -
size: -
J: TRBJ1-1
V: TRBV5-1

DNA: TGTGCCGGGACGGGACAGGGCACTGAAGCTTTCTTT
CDR3: CAGTGQGTEAFF
D: TRBD1
size: -
J: TRBJ1-1
V: TRBV2

DNA: TGTGCCATTGGCTCCGTGGCGGGTCTTGGAGATACGCAGTATTTT
CDR3: CAIGSVAGLGDTQYF
D: -
size: -
J: TRBJ2-3
V: TRBV27

DNA: TGTGCCAGCTCGTACAGGGAGGACTACGAGCAGTACTTC
CDR3: CASSYREDYEQYF
D: -
size: many
J: TRBJ2-7
V: TRBV11-1

DNA: TGCAGTGCCCGATTCGAGGGCCGTCGGCATGAGCAGTTCTTC
CDR3: CSARFEGRRHEQFF
D: -
size: few
J: TRBJ2-1
V: TRBV20-1

DNA: TGCGCCAGCAGCTTGGAGGGCAGCGAGAACACCGGGGAGCTGTTTTTT
CDR3: CASSLEGSENTGELFF
D: -
size: few
J: TRBJ2-2
V: TRBV5-1

DNA: TGTGCCAGCAGCGCCCTCACGACAGATACGCAGTATTTT
CDR3: CASSALTTDTQYF
D: -
size: -
J: TRBJ2-3
V: TRBV7-3

DNA: TGCAGTGCACCTAAGGGACAGGGCTTGGTGTACTTC
CDR3: CSAPKGQGLVYF
D: TRBD1
size: few
J: TRBJ2-4
V: TRBV20-1

DNA: TGCAGTGCTTGGGACAGCTACGAGCAGTACTTC
CDR3: CSAWDSYEQYF
D: TRBD1
size: many
J: TRBJ2-7
V: TRBV20-1

DNA: TGTGCCACCAGCGACCAGGGTAGGGGATCACCCCTCCACTTT
CDR3: CATSDQGRGSPLHF
D: -
size: few
J: TRBJ1-6
V: TRBV15

DNA: TGCAGTGCGGGCTCGTTCGAGCAGTACTTC
CDR3: CSAGSFEQYF
D: -
size: -
J: TRBJ2-7
V: TRBV20-1

DNA: TGCGCCAGCAGCCAGGGAGGTCCTTATTGGGGCCAAGAGACCCAGTACTTC
CDR3: CASSQGGPYWGQETQYF
D: -
size: -
J: TRBJ2-5
V: TRBV4-1

DNA: TGTGCCAGCAGTGAACGGTCACCTGCCACCTACGAGCTGTACTTC
CDR3: CASSERSPATYELYF
D: -
size: -
J: TRBJ2-7
V: TRBV2

DNA: TGCAGCGTTGACGGCTCGCGGGAATTTGCAGATACGCAGTATTTT
CDR3: CSVDGSREFADTQYF
D: -
size: few
J: TRBJ2-3
V: TRBV29-1

DNA: TGTGCCAGCAGTTACCTAGCTAGCAGCCAAGAGACCCAGTACTTC
CDR3: CASSYLASSQETQYF
D: -
size: -
J: TRBJ2-5
V: TRBV6-5

DNA: TGTGCCATCAGTGAGAGGATCCAAGAGACCCAGTACTTC
CDR3: CAISERIQETQYF
D: -
size: -
J: TRBJ2-5
V: TRBV10-3

DNA: TGTGCCAGCAGCCAAGATTTGTCCGAGCAGTACTTC
CDR3: CASSQDLSEQYF
D: -
size: -
J: TRBJ2-7
V: TRBV3-1

DNA: TGCAGCGTTGTTTTGATGGGGGCTGGAGATACGCAGTATTTT
CDR3: CSVVLMGAGDTQYF
D: -
size: few
J: TRBJ2-3
V: TRBV29-1

DNA: TGTGCCACCAGCGGGCGGTCGGGCCACGATTGGGGGTACGAGCAGTACTTC
CDR3: CATSGRSGHDWGYEQYF
D: -
size: -
J: TRBJ2-7
V: TRBV15

DNA: TGTGCCAGCAGCGTAACTAGCGACGAGCAGTACTTC
CDR3: CASSVTSDEQYF
D: TRBD2
size: few
J: TRBJ2-7
V: TRBV13

DNA: TGCAGTGCTGGGCAGACAGGGTCGAATGAAAAACTGTTTTTT
CDR3: CSAGQTGSNEKLFF
D: TRBD1
size: few
J: TRBJ1-4
V: TRBV20-1

DNA: TGTGCCAGCAGCTTAGTTATAGCGGGAGCCCATTCCAGCTCCTACAATGAGCAGTTCTTC
CDR3: CASSLVIAGAHSSSYNEQFF
D: TRBD2
size: -
J: TRBJ2-1
V: TRBV7-6

DNA: TGCGCCAGCAGCCAAGTTCTACTAGCTCATTACGAGCAGTACTTC
CDR3: CASSQVLLAHYEQYF
D: -
size: many
J: TRBJ2-7
V: TRBV4-1

DNA: TGTGCCAGCTCACCAGGCAGGAGCCCCGAGCAGTACTTC
CDR3: CASSPGRSPEQYF
D: -
size: -
J: TRBJ2-7
V: TRBV18

DNA: TGTGCCAGCAGTTTGGGGAGGGGGCGAAACACTGAAGCTTTCTTT
CDR3: CASSLGRGRNTEAFF
D: TRBD1
size: many
J: TRBJ1-1
V: TRBV12-3/TRBV12-4

DNA: TGCGCCAGCAGCCTACCTCCCGAGCAGTTCTTC
CDR3: CASSLPPEQFF
D: -
size: few
J: TRBJ2-1
V: TRBV4-1

DNA: TGTGCCAGCAGCGTGACAGTGCCCCAGCATTTT
CDR3: CASSVTVPQHF
D: -
size: -
J: TRBJ1-5
V: TRBV9

DNA: TGTGCCAGCAGCTTACCCCGAGCGGGCGAGAATTCACCCCTCCACTTT
CDR3: CASSLPRAGENSPLHF
D: -
size: few
J: TRBJ1-6
V: TRBV7-6

DNA: TGTGCCACCGGGCGCTCTGGGATAGACACCGGGGAGCTGTTTTTT
CDR3: CATGRSGIDTGELFF
D: -
size: few
J: TRBJ2-2
V: TRBV24-1

DNA: TGCGCCAGCAGCACCGGACTAGCGGGAGAAGGAGAGACCCAGTACTTC
CDR3: CASSTGLAGEGETQYF
D: TRBD2
size: few
J: TRBJ2-5
V: TRBV5-1

DNA: TGTGCCAGCAGCCAAGAGGTCCTAGCGGGAAGAGAGACCCAGTACTTC
CDR3: CASSQEVLAGRETQYF
D: TRBD2
size: -
J: TRBJ2-5
V: TRBV4-2

DNA: TGTGCCAGCGGTGGTGCCGGGACAGGGGAGGTGTACACCTTC
CDR3: CASGGAGTGEVYTF
D: TRBD1
size: -
J: TRBJ1-2
V: TRBV27

DNA: TGTGCCAGCAGTGATAACCTAGGGTCGTGGGAAAAACTGTTTTTT
CDR3: CASSDNLGSWEKLFF
D: -
size: -
J: TRBJ1-4
V: TRBV6-1

DNA: TGCGCCAGCAGCTTGGCAGCAGGTACTGGAAACACCATATATTTT
CDR3: CASSLAAGTGNTIYF
D: -
size: -
J: TRBJ1-3
V: TRBV5-1

DNA: TGTGCCAGCAGCCCCCAACGGCGGAACACCGGGGAGCTGTTTTTT
CDR3: CASSPQRRNTGELFF
D: -
size: many
J: TRBJ2-2
V: TRBV7-2

DNA: TGCGCCAGCAGCTTGGTTGAGGGAAACACTGAAGCTTTCTTT
CDR3: CASSLVEGNTEAFF
D: -
size: many
J: TRBJ1-1
V: TRBV5-1

DNA: TGTGCCAGCAGCGTAGGGGGCGCAGGTAATCAGCCCCAGCATTTT
CDR3: CASSVGGAGNQPQHF
D: TRBD1
size: -
J: TRBJ1-5
V: TRBV7-9

DNA: TGCAGTGCTACACAACCCCTAGCGGGAGCCGGGTGGGATGAGCAGTTCTTC
CDR3: CSATQPLAGAGWDEQFF
D: TRBD2
size: few
J: TRBJ2-1
V: TRBV20-1

DNA: TGCGCCAGCAGCCAAGCCCATTCTAGGGACTGGGAGACCCAGTACTTC
CDR3: CASSQAHSRDWETQYF
D: -
size: -
J: TRBJ2-5
V: TRBV4-1

DNA: TGTGCCAGCTCACTAATCGACAGGGGACTAACCCTCTCCTACGAGCAGTACTTC
CDR3: CASSLIDRGLTLSYEQYF
D: -
size: -
J: TRBJ2-7
V: TRBV18

DNA: TGTGCCATCACCTCAGGGTCGACTGTCTACGAGCAGTACTTC
CDR3: CAITSGSTVYEQYF
D: -
size: many
J: TRBJ2-7
V: TRBV10-3

DNA: TGTGCCAGCAGCCCACAGGGGGCCTCCTACAATGAGCAGTTCTTC
CDR3: CASSPQGASYNEQFF
D: TRBD1
size: -
J: TRBJ2-1
V: TRBV7-9

DNA: TGTGCCAGCAGCCAAGCAGCGGGAGAATTGTCGAAAGAGACCCAGTACTTC
CDR3: CASSQAAGELSKETQYF
D: TRBD2
size: few
J: TRBJ2-5
V: TRBV14

DNA: TGTGCCAGCAGCCGGGACAGGGGGGCCACTGAAGCTTTCTTT
CDR3: CASSRDRGATEAFF
D: TRBD1
size: few
J: TRBJ1-1
V: TRBV27

DNA: TGCAGTGCTCGTCCGGATACGCAGTATTTT
CDR3: CSARPDTQYF
D: -
size: few
J: TRBJ2-3
V: TRBV20-1

DNA: TGTGCTAGTGGTTTGGTACAAAAGGTCGGCCTTATTCGTAGTGAGCAGTTCTTC
CDR3: CASGLVQKVGLIRSEQFF
D: -
size: few
J: TRBJ2-1
V: TRBV12-5

DNA: TGCGCCAGCAGCTTGGAGGGGACAGGAGGTAGCAATCAGCCCCAGCATTTT
CDR3: CASSLEGTGGSNQPQHF
D: TRBD1
size: -
J: TRBJ1-5
V: TRBV5-1